The 10 T cell receptor beta chains in this list originate from one sample, sequenced in a study of T cell repertoires in cytomegalovirus infection. From the reads, TCRdb called clonotypes with MiXCR, one entry per CDR3 protein. Altogether under 800,000 distinct CDR3 sequences are present, around 24% being singletons, with the ten largest covering less than 10%. Source material: CD8+ T cells from PBMCs. The receptors were gathered from a human donor in good health (CMV status not recorded). Some clones in this sample may be carry-over from other donors' samples.

Ten or more counts support this clonotype. The genes are TRBV7-6 and TRBJ2-1; D assignment may be TRBD1 or TRBD2 (7 bases each). The V gene lost 4 bases and the J gene lost 8 bases, with 21 bases spanning the gap. Germline V gene sequence: CDR1 SGHVS, CDR2 FNYEAQ. The CDR3 extends over 16 amino acids. For the CDR3, the DNA is TGTGCCAGCAGCTCCCAGGGGGGAGGGGAGGGAGATGAGCAGTTCTTC. This encodes CASSSQGGGEGDEQFF.

The CDR3 region is CSVRDVYEQYF. In DNA, the CDR3 is TGCAGCGTTCGAGACGTCTACGAGCAGTACTTC. The rearrangement joins TRBV29-1 to TRBJ2-7; D gene unclear. Per the germline V gene, CDR1 is SQVTM and CDR2 is ANQGSEA. The V gene lost 5 bases and the J gene lost 3 bases, with 8 bases spanning the gap. The CDR3 contains 11 residues.

The chain recombines TRBV6-4 with TRBJ2-3; 12 bases are a match to TRBD2. This CDR3 is 17 amino acids long. Trimming removed 6 bases from V and 4 bases from J; junction bases left unmatched: 11. CDR1 MRHNA and CDR2 SNTAGT come from the germline V gene. CDR3 sequence reads: CASRGASGGANSDTQYF. CDR3 in DNA: TGTGCCAGCAGAGGGGCTAGCGGGGGGGCCAACTCAGATACGCAGTATTTT.

This clonotype was detected only a few times. The chain joins TRBV5-5 to TRBJ2-1, with 12 bases lining up with TRBD1. This CDR3 spans 13 amino acids. With 8 bases clipped from V and 8 bases from J, the junction kept 5 bases outside the gene matches. Germline V CDR1 and CDR2: SGHKS, YYEKEE (reference sequence). The CDR3: CASGDRGQDEQFF. CDR3 sequence (DNA): TGTGCCAGTGGGGACAGGGGGCAGGATGAGCAGTTCTTC.

The chain has TRBV12-3 or TRBV12-4 and TRBJ2-1; TRBD1 is a possible D gene (6 bases). Trimming left V 5 bases short and J 8 bases short, with 16 bases between. The CDR3 sequence is 14 residues long. The DNA for the CDR3 is TGTGCCAGCAGTCCCGGGACATTGGTGGATGAGCAGTTCTTC. Its translation is CASSPGTLVDEQFF.

This clonotype was seen only a few times. The gene calls are TRBV28 and TRBJ2-1; no clear D. Between the trimmed V and J ends, which lost 3 bases and 4 bases, there was a span of 13 bases. Germline loops: CDR1 MDHEN, CDR2 SYDVKM. This CDR3 comprises 15 residues. Written as DNA, the CDR3 is TGTGCCAGCAGTTTCTGGGCCCACAGTTACAATGAGCAGTTCTTC. It translates to CASSFWAHSYNEQFF.

This chain joins TRBV7-9 and TRBJ2-2; TRBD1 might be the D (5 bases). V dropped 5 bases and J dropped 0 bases, with 13 bases sitting between them. Per the germline V gene, CDR1 is SEHNR and CDR2 is FQNEAQ (reference sequence). This CDR3 has 16 residues. Here the CDR3 DNA reads TGTGCCAGCAGCCTATACACAGGACCGAACACCGGGGAGCTGTTTTTT. This codes for CASSLYTGPNTGELFF. Full variable domain (outside the CDR3, taken from reference TRBV7-9 and TRBJ2-2): DTGVSQNPRHKITKRGQNVTFRCDPISEHNRLYWYRQTLGQGPEFLTYFQNEAQLEKSRLLSDRFSAERPKGSFSTLEIQRTEQGDSAMYLCASSLYTGPNTGELFFGEGSRLTVL.

The chain has TRBV7-9 and TRBJ1-2, with 8 bases identical to TRBD1. The trim removed 5 bases at V and 3 bases at J, leaving 20 bases unmatched. Per the germline V gene, CDR1 is SEHNR and CDR2 is FQNEAQ (reference sequence). The CDR3 extends over 19 amino acids. CDR3 sequence reads: CASSPSTGPRGRGDYGYTF. CDR3 nucleotides: TGTGCCAGCAGCCCCTCGACCGGGCCCAGGGGGCGCGGTGACTATGGCTACACCTTC.

This clonotype was observed a few times. The chain employs TRBV5-6 and TRBJ1-2; D uncertain. This CDR3 is built from 14 residues. Trimming shortened V by 5 bases and J by 4 bases, and 15 bases separated the two germline ends. The V gene's germline CDR1 is SGHDT and CDR2 YYEEEE. The CDR3 loop reads CASSRISPTYGYTF. In DNA, the CDR3 is TGTGCCAGCAGTCGCATAAGCCCCACCTATGGCTACACCTTC.

This clonotype occurred many times. This chain links TRBV7-6 with TRBJ1-5, with D perhaps TRBD1 (5 bases). The germline gives CDR1 SGHVS, CDR2 FNYEAQ. V was clipped by 5 bases and J by 4 bases, with 9 bases between them. This CDR3 spans 13 amino acids. CDR3 residues: CASSVSGNQPQHF. The CDR3 coding sequence is TGTGCCAGCAGCGTCTCAGGGAATCAGCCCCAGCATTTT.